These 4 T cell receptor beta chains were sequenced from one sample in a study of blood T cell repertoires in COVID-19. The repertoire was sequenced with immunoSEQ multiplex PCR; TCRdb's copy has only in-frame clones and lacks some. Counted here are 110,000 or so clones, approximately 89% occurring once; the ten biggest clones make up approximately 5.1%. Sequenced: peripheral blood. The origin of the receptors is a woman aged 55-69 years with COVID-19, enrolled during active disease.

V usage is TRBV7-5 and J usage is TRBJ2-7; the D call in the table, TRBD1, was not verified against the DNA. TRBV7-5 is reported as a pseudogene. The CDR3 length is 17 residues. CDR3 sequence (DNA): TGTGCCAGAAAGAGGGACAGGGACGACCCCCAGGTGTGCGAGCAGTACTTC. The encoded protein is CARKRDRDDPQVCEQYF.

The chain carries TRBV1 and TRBJ2-1; TRBD2, the table's D call, lacks a check against the DNA. TRBV1 is listed as a pseudogene. This CDR3 is built from 20 residues. Here the CDR3 reads CTSSQFPPGLAGGPSTEQFF. The CDR3, as DNA: TGCACCAGCAGCCAATTCCCTCCGGGACTAGCGGGGGGGCCGTCGACTGAGCAGTTCTTC.

V gene TRBV10-2 combines with J gene TRBJ2-2, with 7 bases aligning to TRBD2. From germline, CDR1 is WSHSY and CDR2 SAAADI. J was trimmed by 6 bases and V by 1 base; bases with no gene match: 2. The CDR3 contains 14 residues. The CDR3 is CASSEWGGAGELFF. DNA for the CDR3: TGCGCCAGCAGTGAGTGGGGAGGGGCCGGGGAGCTGTTTTTT.

V usage is TRBV7-3 and J usage is TRBJ2-3, with 8 bases matching TRBD2. Losses at the gene ends were 5 bases for V and 4 bases for J; bases not matched to a gene: 5. The CDR3 length is 14 residues. Per germline, CDR1 SGHTA and CDR2 FQGTGA. The CDR3 protein is CASSLRTSPDTQYF. CDR3 in DNA: TGTGCCAGCAGCCTCCGGACTAGCCCAGATACGCAGTATTTT.